The source of this T cell receptor beta chain is a study of shared clonotypes between healthy human individuals. Study at large: The donor pool was made up of two women and three men aged 18 to 49.

Germline V CDR1 and CDR2: MGHRA, YSYEKL. V dropped 2 bases and J dropped 5 bases, with 10 bases sitting between them. The CDR3 length is 13 residues. The material for each subset, its genomic DNA, was split evenly across several immunoSEQ plates. Repertoires were generated with immunoSEQ multiplex PCR, while TCRdb's copy carries only in-frame clones and drops some. Here the sample spans about 500,000 clones, approximately 77% being singletons. The TCR sequence derives from a woman between 40 and 55 years old in good health. Some clones in this sample may be carry-over from other donors' samples. The chain employs TRBV4-1 and TRBJ2-7; no clear D. Sequenced input: PBMCs. The CDR3 reads CASSQILRHEQYF. Here the CDR3 DNA reads TGCGCCAGCAGCCAAATACTCCGCCACGAGCAGTACTTC.